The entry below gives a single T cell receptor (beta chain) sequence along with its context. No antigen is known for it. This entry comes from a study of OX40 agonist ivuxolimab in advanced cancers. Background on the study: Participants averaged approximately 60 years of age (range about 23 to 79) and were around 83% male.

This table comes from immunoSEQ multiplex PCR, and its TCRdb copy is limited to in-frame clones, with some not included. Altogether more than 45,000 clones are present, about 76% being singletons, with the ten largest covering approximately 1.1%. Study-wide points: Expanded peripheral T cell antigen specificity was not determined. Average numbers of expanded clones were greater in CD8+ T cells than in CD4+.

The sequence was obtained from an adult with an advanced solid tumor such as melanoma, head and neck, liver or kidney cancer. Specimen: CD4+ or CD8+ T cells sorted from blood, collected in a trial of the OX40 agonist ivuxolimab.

DNA of the CDR3: TGTGCCAGCAGCATAACGGACAGGGGTAACACCGGGGAGCTGTTTTTT. Translation: CASSITDRGNTGELFF. The chain uses TRBV2 and TRBJ2-2; 9 bases are a match to TRBD1. CDR3 size: 16 residues. V was clipped by 6 bases and J by 2 bases; unmatched bases: 7. The germline gives CDR1 SNHLY, CDR2 FYNNEI.